This passage covers 29 T cell receptor beta chains from one sample sequenced in a study of blood T cell repertoires in COVID-19. Profiling relied on immunoSEQ multiplex PCR, and the TCRdb table lists in-frame clones only, not all of them. The sample holds more than 70,000 clones; roughly 80% are singletons and the top ten take 4% to 5.5%. The material sequenced was peripheral blood. The origin of the receptors is a woman older than 75 with active or convalescent COVID-19.

This clone was seen more than once but under ten times. The chain combines TRBV7-2 with TRBJ1-5; D gene ambiguous. The CDR3 consists of 15 residues. The V end lost 6 bases, the J end lost 2 bases, and 14 bases lay between the germline ends. Looked up from germline, CDR1 is SGHTA and CDR2 is FQGNSA. CDR3 in amino acids: CASRPAGEGNQPQHF. The CDR3 DNA follows: TGTGCCAGCAGACCCGCGGGAGAGGGCAATCAGCCCCAGCATTTT.

This sequence joins TRBV9 and TRBJ2-1; D unclear. CDR1 and CDR2 from the germline V gene are SGDLS and YYNGEE. The CDR3 totals 12 residues. Between the trimmed V and J ends, which lost 3 bases and 5 bases, there was a span of 6 bases. The CDR3 sequence: CASSAENNEQFF. CDR3 coding DNA: TGTGCCAGCAGCGCGGAGAACAATGAGCAGTTCTTC.

V gene TRBV11-1 combines with J gene TRBJ2-3, with D perhaps matching TRBD1 (6 bases). Deletions cut 6 bases from V and 9 bases from J, with 13 bases between. The CDR3 runs to 12 residues. The germline gives CDR1 SGHAT, CDR2 FQDESV (reference sequence). The CDR3 DNA reads as TGTGCCAGCAGTAGTACAGGGCGGACGCAGTATTTT. Protein product: CASSSTGRTQYF.

The rearrangement uses TRBV6-5 and TRBJ2-3; D is possibly TRBD2 (7 bases). Germline V gene data show CDR1 as MNHEY and CDR2 as SVGAGI. The CDR3 is 13 amino acids. Trimming left V 11 bases short and J 8 bases short, with 20 bases between. CDR3 sequence: CAGTEGGASTQYF. CDR3 coding DNA: TGTGCCGGAACTGAGGGGGGGGCCAGTACGCAGTATTTT.

This clone came up a few times. This sequence joins TRBV7-9 and TRBJ2-7, with TRBD2 matching over 9 bases. The ends lost 5 bases at V and 4 bases at J; junction bases unmatched: 6. The germline CDR1 and CDR2 sequences are SEHNR and FQNEAQ (reference sequence). This CDR3 region has 14 residues. Here the CDR3 reads CASSRAGGAYEQYF. CDR3 nucleotide sequence: TGTGCCAGCAGCCGAGCGGGGGGCGCGTACGAGCAGTACTTC.

The chain uses TRBV2 and TRBJ1-4; 7 positions agree with TRBD1. V trimming: 6 bases; J trimming: 2 bases; junction bases outside the gene matches: 12. The germline gives CDR1 SNHLY, CDR2 FYNNEI. The CDR3 contains 17 residues. The CDR3 DNA follows: TGTGCCAGCAGCTACTCAGGGGGGTTGAAGACTAATGAAAAACTGTTTTTT. Its protein product is CASSYSGGLKTNEKLFF.

The chain links TRBV7-2 to TRBJ2-3; the match to TRBD1 covers 7 bases. CDR3 length: 15 amino acids. Looked up from germline, CDR1 is SGHTA and CDR2 is FQGNSA. J was trimmed by 2 bases and V by 5 bases; bases with no gene match: 7. The CDR3 bases are TGTGCCAGCAGCAAACAGACAGGGACCACAGATACGCAGTATTTT. Translating it yields CASSKQTGTTDTQYF.

The chain links TRBV7-2 to TRBJ2-1; 8 nucleotides align to TRBD2. V shed 1 base and J 7 bases; nucleotides not matched to a gene: 12. Germline V gene lookup returns CDR1 SGHTA and CDR2 FQGNSA. The CDR3 is 17 amino acids. The CDR3 region has the DNA TGTGCCAGCAGCTTAGGGGCCGTGGGACTAGTCACGAATGAGCAGTTCTTC. Its protein is CASSLGAVGLVTNEQFF.

The chain is built from TRBV28 and TRBJ1-3; D gene uncertain. V was cut by 5 bases and J by 0 bases, with 11 bases left in between. Germline V gene lookup returns CDR1 MDHEN and CDR2 SYDVKM. The CDR3 consists of 15 residues. In DNA form, the CDR3 reads TGTGCCAGCAGTCCGACACACACCTCTGGAAACACCATATATTTT. It specifies CASSPTHTSGNTIYF.

The gene calls are TRBV7-2 and TRBJ2-5, with unresolved D. There are 13 residues in the CDR3. CDR1 is SGHTA, CDR2 FQGNSA, per germline. V was clipped by 1 base and J by 5 bases, with 8 bases between them. In nucleotides, the CDR3 is TGTGCCAGCAGCTTAGTGTTCGCGGAGACCCAGTACTTC. Translation gives CASSLVFAETQYF.

This clone was found once. The V gene is TRBV18, the J gene TRBJ2-7; the match to TRBD1 covers 7 bases. V shed 3 bases and J 4 bases; nucleotides not matched to a gene: 6. The germline gives CDR1 KGHSH, CDR2 LQKENI. This CDR3 is built from 14 residues. CDR3 DNA sequence: TGTGCCAGCTCACCCCCGGGACAGACTTACGAGCAGTACTTC. Its translation: CASSPPGQTYEQYF.

The V call is TRBV7-6, the J call TRBJ2-2, with D possibly matching TRBD1 (5 bases). The ends were cut back, 10 bases at V and 5 bases at J, with 20 bases in the middle. Per germline, CDR1 SGHVS and CDR2 FNYEAQ. This CDR3 contains 15 residues. CDR3 residues: CAIRGTGRSTGELFF. CDR3 sequence (DNA): TGTGCCATTCGCGGAACAGGCCGATCGACCGGGGAGCTGTTTTTT.

V is TRBV3-1 (or the pseudogene TRBV3-2) and J is TRBJ2-2; 8 bases agree with TRBD1. The CDR3 consists of 15 residues. Germline V gene data show CDR1 as LGHDT and CDR2 as YNNKEL (reference sequence). V was clipped by 6 bases and J by 4 bases; unmatched bases: 7. The CDR3 protein is CASRGQVEVTGELFF. CDR3 nucleotides: TGTGCCAGCAGGGGACAGGTCGAGGTCACCGGGGAGCTGTTTTTT.

This clone has a handful of counts. The chain links TRBV30 to TRBJ2-7, with a weak D call TRBD2 (6 bases). V was pared by 3 bases and J by 2 bases, with 17 bases between. The CDR3 spans 15 residues. CDR1 is GTSNPN and CDR2 is SVGIG in the germline V gene (reference sequence). CDR3 protein: CAWSDPGTVPYEQYF. The CDR3 DNA reads as TGTGCCTGGAGCGACCCCGGGACTGTCCCCTACGAGCAGTACTTC. Using reference TRBV30 and TRBJ2-7 for the parts outside the CDR3, the full variable domain is SQTIHQWPATLVQPVGSPLSLECTVEGTSNPNLYWYRQAAGRGLQLLFYSVGIGQISSEVPQNLSASRPQDRQFILSSKKLLLSDSGFYLCAWSDPGTVPYEQYFGPGTRLTVT.

V and J are TRBV5-4 and TRBJ2-1; a weak D match, TRBD2 (5 bases). CDR1 is SGHNT, CDR2 YYREEE, per germline (reference sequence). The V end was cut by 0 bases, the J end by 2 bases, with 12 bases between. The CDR3 has 16 residues. CDR3 in DNA: TGTGCCAGCAGCTTGGGGGGAGCCACGACCTACAATGAGCAGTTCTTC. As protein: CASSLGGATTYNEQFF.

The chain combines TRBV4-1 with TRBJ2-7; 7 bases align to TRBD1. The junction had 15 bases not matched to a gene; V was cut back by 1 base and J by 3 bases. This CDR3 is built from 18 residues. CDR1 and CDR2 from the germline V gene are MGHRA and YSYEKL. DNA for the CDR3: TGCGCCAGCAGCCAAGTTAAAGGCAAGGGACAGAGCTTCTACGAGCAGTACTTC. This sequence encodes CASSQVKGKGQSFYEQYF.

The chain has TRBV12-5 and TRBJ2-1, with TRBD2 matching over 10 bases. V lost 1 base and J lost 8; bases outside the gene matches: 5. The V gene's germline CDR1 is LGHNT and CDR2 FRNRAP. This CDR3 comprises 15 residues. CDR3 DNA sequence: TGTGCTAGTGGTTTGGGCACTAGCGGGGTGGATGAGCAGTTCTTC. It is translated as CASGLGTSGVDEQFF. The whole variable domain, filled in from reference TRBV12-5 and TRBJ2-1, reads DARVTQTPRHKVTEMGQEVTMRCQPILGHNTVFWYRQTMMQGLELLAYFRNRAPLDDSGMPKDRFSAEMPDATLATLKIQPSEPRDSAVYFCASGLGTSGVDEQFFGPGTRLTVL.

V is TRBV6-2 or TRBV6-3 and J is TRBJ2-2; a weak D match, TRBD1 (5 bases). Germline values: CDR1 MNHEY, CDR2 SVGEGT. This CDR3 is 17 amino acids long. The V end was cut by 4 bases, the J end by 4 bases, with 19 bases between. CDR3 protein: CASSSGRDSPFTGELFF. The DNA of the CDR3 is TGTGCCAGCAGTTCTGGAAGAGACAGCCCGTTCACCGGGGAGCTGTTTTTT.

The chain combines TRBV6-2 or TRBV6-3 with TRBJ2-1, with TRBD1 matching over 9 bases. The CDR3 length is 17 residues. Germline V gene lookup returns CDR1 MNHEY and CDR2 SVGEGT. After removal of 2 bases from V and 9 bases from J, the junction contained 14 bases not matched to a gene. The CDR3 reads CASSYPKGTGIEGEQFF. CDR3 coding DNA: TGTGCCAGCAGTTACCCGAAAGGGACAGGGATCGAGGGTGAGCAGTTCTTC.

This rearrangement joins TRBV6-2 or TRBV6-3 to TRBJ2-7; 7 bases are a match to TRBD2. Germline CDR1 MNHEY, CDR2 SVGEGT. This CDR3 region has 16 residues. The ends lost 4 bases at V and 2 bases at J; junction bases unmatched: 11. Written as DNA, the CDR3 is TGTGCCAGCAGTTCACCTAGCGGCCTCCCCCCCTACGAGCAGTACTTC. It is translated as CASSSPSGLPPYEQYF.

The genes are TRBV7-3 and TRBJ2-2; 13 nucleotides agree with TRBD2. With V trimmed by 6 bases and J by 8 bases, 15 bases remained unmatched. Germline V gene lookup returns CDR1 SGHTA and CDR2 FQGTGA. The CDR3 runs to 18 residues. The CDR3 region has the DNA TGTGCCAGCAGGTCCCAAGGCGGACTAGCGGGAGTCGGGGGGGAGCTGTTTTTT. Translation: CASRSQGGLAGVGGELFF.

This clone showed up just once. V gene TRBV9 combines with J gene TRBJ2-3, with 7 bases aligning to TRBD1. Germline trimming cut 7 bases from V and 0 bases from J; bases unmatched to any gene: 5. Germline CDR1 is SGDLS and CDR2 is YYNGEE. This CDR3 comprises 14 residues. CDR3 protein: CASGDSSSTDTQYF. As DNA, the CDR3 is TGTGCCAGCGGGGACAGTTCTAGCACAGATACGCAGTATTTT.

This chain uses TRBV28 with TRBJ1-2, with D possibly being TRBD1 (6 bases). V lost 11 bases and J lost 6, with 22 bases in between. This CDR3 region has 14 residues. Germline CDR1 and CDR2: MDHEN and SYDVKM. This CDR3 is CALRGNRVTDGYTF. CDR3 nucleotides: TGTGCCTTAAGGGGGAATCGGGTAACGGATGGCTACACCTTC.

This chain links TRBV6-5 with TRBJ1-5; no clear D. The CDR3 covers 15 residues. V was shortened by 6 bases and J by 2 bases, with 14 bases between the two germline ends. Germline loops: CDR1 MNHEY, CDR2 SVGAGI. The CDR3 DNA sequence: TGTGCCAGCAGCATAGAAGACCGGGGCAATCAGCCCCAGCATTTT. This sequence encodes CASSIEDRGNQPQHF.

J is TRBJ2-3 and V is TRBV7-3, with 9 bases matching TRBD2. Germline loops: CDR1 SGHTA, CDR2 FQGTGA. This CDR3 region has 15 residues. V dropped 2 bases and J dropped 5; count of bases not matched to a gene: 5. The CDR3 region has the DNA TGTGCCAGCAGCTTAGGCGGGAGGGCCCGAGATACGCAGTATTTT. It yields the protein CASSLGGRARDTQYF.

This clone was observed once. The chain carries TRBV7-8 and TRBJ2-7, with TRBD1 matching over 8 bases. The CDR3 contains 17 residues. The germline V gene encodes CDR1 SGHVS and CDR2 FQNEAQ. V lost 0 bases and J lost 6; bases outside the gene matches: 13. The CDR3 nucleotides read TGTGCCAGCAGCTTAGCGCGATTTCAGGGGGCTAGGGGCGAGCAGTACTTC. Amino acids: CASSLARFQGARGEQYF. The full variable domain, rest sourced from reference TRBV7-8 and TRBJ2-7, is GAGVSQSPRYKVAKRGQDVALRCDPISGHVSLFWYQQALGQGPEFLTYFQNEAQLDKSGLPSDRFFAERPEGSVSTLKIQRTQQEDSAVYLCASSLARFQGARGEQYFGPGTRLTVT.

V usage is TRBV7-9 and J usage is TRBJ2-3; possible D gene TRBD2, 6 bases. V lost 1 base, J lost 11 bases, and 19 bases lay in between. The CDR3 has 15 residues. Germline lookup yields CDR1 SEHNR and CDR2 FQNEAQ (reference sequence). The CDR3 DNA reads as TGTGCCAGCAGCTTAGGGGCTGCGGGGTCCATGGTGCAGTATTTT. Protein sequence: CASSLGAAGSMVQYF.

This clone occurred once. The V gene is TRBV15, the J gene TRBJ1-2, with no clear D. Germline CDR1 reads LNHNV; CDR2 reads YYDKDF (reference sequence). Trimming left V 0 bases short and J 4 bases short, with 27 bases between. The CDR3 consists of 20 residues. CDR3 DNA sequence: TGTGCCACCAGCAGAGACGGACTCAGCACAGCCTCACTTACTCTCTATGGCTACACCTTC. Translation: CATSRDGLSTASLTLYGYTF.

The chain employs TRBV19 and TRBJ2-2; TRBD1 might be the D (6 bases). V lost 5 bases, J lost 5 bases, and 24 bases lay in between. The CDR3 sequence is 18 residues long. CDR1 LNHDA and CDR2 SQIVND come from the germline V gene (reference sequence). The CDR3 is CASSHLVQGHKFTGELFF. CDR3 DNA: TGTGCCAGTAGTCATTTGGTCCAGGGGCATAAGTTTACCGGGGAGCTGTTTTTT.